The 21 T cell receptor beta chains in this list originate from one sample, sequenced in a study of blood T cell repertoires in COVID-19. Repertoires were generated with immunoSEQ multiplex PCR, while TCRdb's copy carries only in-frame clones and drops some. In the table there are a few hundred thousand clones, roughly 90% of which are singletons. Sequenced sample: peripheral blood. The receptor source for this set is a man between 18 and 29 years old with COVID-19, enrolled during active disease.

The chain is built from TRBV23-1 and TRBJ2-2; D is ambiguous. TRBV23-1 counts as an open reading frame of uncertain function. Trimming shortened V by 8 bases and J by 5 bases, and 21 bases separated the two germline ends. The length of the CDR3 is 16 residues. Here the CDR3 reads CASPFSGHVRTGELFF. The CDR3 DNA is TGCGCCAGCCCGTTTTCAGGTCACGTAAGGACCGGGGAGCTGTTTTTT.

V and J are TRBV7-3 and TRBJ2-5; the D gene is possibly TRBD1 (6 bases). This CDR3 has 12 residues. Germline CDR1 and CDR2: SGHTA and FQGTGA. Trimming took 4 bases from V and 7 from J, leaving 10 bases between them. The CDR3 coding sequence is TGTGCCAGCAGCTCAGGGGACGCGACCCAGTACTTC. Amino acid sequence: CASSSGDATQYF.

This chain uses TRBV7-2 with TRBJ2-3; TRBD2 agrees at 14 bases. The CDR3 contains 18 residues. Germline CDR1 is SGHTA and CDR2 is FQGNSA. V lost 0 bases to trimming and J lost 2 bases; unmatched junction nucleotides: 4. In DNA form, the CDR3 reads TGTGCCAGCAGCTTAGCCGGGACTAGCGGGAGCCCCACAGATACGCAGTATTTT. Protein: CASSLAGTSGSPTDTQYF. Combining the CDR3 with reference TRBV7-2 and TRBJ2-3 gives the whole variable domain GAGVSQSPSNKVTEKGKDVELRCDPISGHTALYWYRQSLGQGLEFLIYFQGNSAPDKSGLPSDRFSAERTGGSVSTLTIQRTQQEDSAVYLCASSLAGTSGSPTDTQYFGPGTRLTVL.

The chain is built from TRBV7-6 and TRBJ2-5; D might be TRBD2 (6 bases). Trimming cost V 5 bases and J 5 bases, with 15 bases left between them. The CDR3 length is 14 residues. Germline CDR1 SGHVS, CDR2 FNYEAQ. In DNA, the CDR3 is TGTGCCAGCAGCACCGGGACTGACGGGGAGACCCAGTACTTC. Its translation is CASSTGTDGETQYF. Complete variable domain (other parts from reference TRBV7-6 and TRBJ2-5): GAGVSQSPRYKVTKRGQDVALRCDPISGHVSLYWYRQALGQGPEFLTYFNYEAQQDKSGLPNDRFSAERPEGSISTLTIQRTEQRDSAMYRCASSTGTDGETQYFGPGTRLLVL.

The chain is built from TRBV25-1 and TRBJ2-2; a weak D match, TRBD1 (6 bases). The germline V gene has CDR1 MGHDK and CDR2 SYGVNS. CDR3 length equals 15 residues. V was shortened by 3 bases and J by 4 bases, with 12 bases between the two germline ends. CDR3 coding DNA: TGTGCCAGCAGTGAGGGCAGGGGTGGCACCGGGGAGCTGTTTTTT. This translates into CASSEGRGGTGELFF.

V gene TRBV7-9 combines with J gene TRBJ1-4; D unresolved. V lost 4 bases and J 0 bases, leaving 6 bases between the germline ends. Per germline, CDR1 SEHNR and CDR2 FQNEAQ (reference sequence). The CDR3 has 14 amino acids. The CDR3 loop is CASSSTPTNEKLFF. CDR3 DNA sequence: TGTGCCAGCAGCTCGACACCAACTAATGAAAAACTGTTTTTT. The complete variable domain, with remaining parts taken from reference TRBV7-9 and TRBJ1-4, reads DTGVSQNPRHKITKRGQNVTFRCDPISEHNRLYWYRQTLGQGPEFLTYFQNEAQLEKSRLLSDRFSAERPKGSFSTLEIQRTEQGDSAMYLCASSSTPTNEKLFFGSGTQLSVL.

The J gene is TRBJ2-5, the V gene TRBV7-9; 7 bases agree with TRBD1. V was clipped by 5 bases and J by 5 bases; unmatched bases: 11. The CDR3 consists of 15 residues. The germline V gene has CDR1 SEHNR and CDR2 FQNEAQ (reference sequence). The CDR3 protein is CASSPSTGLGETQYF. The DNA of the CDR3 is TGTGCCAGCAGCCCCTCGACAGGGTTGGGGGAGACCCAGTACTTC.

The chain recombines TRBV12-3 or TRBV12-4 with TRBJ2-1; possible D gene TRBD1, 5 bases. The CDR3 spans 13 residues. Trimming took 5 bases from V and 9 from J, leaving 14 bases between them. The CDR3 loop is CASSPDSIIEQFF. DNA of the CDR3: TGTGCCAGCAGTCCTGACAGTATTATTGAGCAGTTCTTC.

V usage is TRBV2 and J usage is TRBJ1-1, with 7 positions matching TRBD1. CDR1 is SNHLY, CDR2 FYNNEI, per germline. The CDR3 sequence is 14 residues long. V lost 5 bases, J lost 1 base, and 4 bases stayed unmatched. The CDR3 reads CASSPQGQNTEAFF. DNA for the CDR3: TGTGCCAGCAGTCCACAGGGGCAGAACACTGAAGCTTTCTTT.

This sequence joins TRBV5-8 and TRBJ2-2; 9 bases line up with TRBD1. CDR3 length: 16 residues. The germline CDR1 and CDR2 sequences are SGHTS and YDEGEE. V dropped 2 bases and J dropped 4; count of bases not matched to a gene: 6. CDR3 coding DNA: TGTGCCAGCAGCTTCCGGGACAGGGTTAGCACCGGGGAGCTGTTTTTT. It is translated as CASSFRDRVSTGELFF.

The CDR3 is CASSQGLHSYTF. The CDR3 nucleotides are TGTGCCAGCAGCCAAGGACTGCACAGCTACACCTTC. The gene calls are TRBV3-1 (or the pseudogene TRBV3-2) and TRBJ1-2; D uncertain. V dropped 1 base and J dropped 9 bases, with 9 bases sitting between them. The CDR3 is made up of 12 amino acids. CDR1 and CDR2 (germline): LGHDT, YNNKEL (reference sequence).

This sequence joins TRBV11-2 and TRBJ2-7; 8 nucleotides line up with TRBD2. Germline loops: CDR1 SGHAT, CDR2 FQNNGV. The length of the CDR3 is 15 residues. V was clipped by 2 bases and J by 3 bases; unmatched bases: 6. CDR3 DNA sequence: TGTGCCAGCAGCTTACGAACGGGAGGGCTCTACGAGCAGTACTTC. Protein sequence: CASSLRTGGLYEQYF.

The rearrangement joins TRBV5-1 to TRBJ2-3; D remains ambiguous. Trimming left V 0 bases short and J 2 bases short, with 7 bases between. Germline V gene lookup returns CDR1 SGHRS and CDR2 YFSETQ. The CDR3 is 14 residues long. Here the CDR3 DNA reads TGCGCCAGCAGCTTGGGGGCGACCACAGATACGCAGTATTTT. Translating gives CASSLGATTDTQYF.

V and J are TRBV3-1 (or the pseudogene TRBV3-2) and TRBJ2-7; 11 positions match TRBD2. From germline, CDR1 is LGHDT and CDR2 YNNKEL (reference sequence). Trimming cost V 4 bases and J 3 bases; bases outside gene matches: 5. The CDR3 has 15 residues. This CDR3 is CASSLGTSGVYEQYF. Here the CDR3 DNA reads TGTGCCAGCAGCCTCGGGACTAGCGGAGTCTACGAGCAGTACTTC.

This CDR3 reads CAWSVENYGYTF. The CDR3 DNA sequence: TGTGCCTGGAGTGTTGAGAACTATGGCTACACCTTC. The chain is built from TRBV30 and TRBJ1-2; D remains unclear. Germline assignment: CDR1 GTSNPN and CDR2 SVGIG (reference sequence). The CDR3 has 12 residues. V was clipped by 0 bases and J by 2 bases, with 4 bases between them.

This clone came up a few times. V usage is TRBV4-2 and J usage is TRBJ1-2, with TRBD1 identical over 8 bases. Per germline, CDR1 LGHNA and CDR2 YNFKEQ. This CDR3 is built from 16 residues. After removal of 3 bases from V and 3 bases from J, the junction contained 9 bases not matched to a gene. The CDR3 region is CASSHRLDREDYGYTF. CDR3 nucleotides: TGTGCCAGCAGCCACAGATTGGACAGGGAGGACTATGGCTACACCTTC.

This clone was detected only a few times. This chain links TRBV24-1 with TRBJ2-1, with TRBD2 matching 12 bases. Trimming took 2 bases from V and 4 from J; bases not matched to a gene: 8. The CDR3 length is 18 residues. Germline values: CDR1 KGHDR, CDR2 SFDVKD. CDR3 sequence reads: CATSDSASGRAGYNEQFF. The CDR3 DNA sequence: TGTGCCACCAGTGATTCGGCTAGCGGGAGGGCCGGTTACAATGAGCAGTTCTTC.

This chain connects TRBV7-9 to TRBJ2-5, with 11 bases aligning to TRBD2. The CDR3 consists of 15 residues. CDR1 is SEHNR and CDR2 is FQNEAQ in the germline V gene (reference sequence). Losses at the gene ends were 4 bases for V and 2 bases for J; bases not matched to a gene: 3. The CDR3 coding sequence is TGTGCCAGCAGCTCGGGACTAGCGGTTCAAGAGACCCAGTACTTC. This codes for CASSSGLAVQETQYF.

This clone was seen only once. The chain couples TRBV27 to TRBJ2-7, with 7 nucleotides matching TRBD1. J was trimmed by 5 bases and V by 5 bases; bases with no gene match: 9. Germline CDR1 reads MNHEY; CDR2 reads SMNVEV (reference sequence). The CDR3 length is 14 residues. As DNA, the CDR3 is TGTGCCAGCAGTCTGAGGGGGCCTCTGGACGAGCAGTACTTC. The encoded protein is CASSLRGPLDEQYF.

This clone was seen just once. J is TRBJ2-1 and V is TRBV23-1; D might be TRBD2 (5 bases). TRBV23-1 is sorted into the ORF group, with uncertain function. V was trimmed by 3 bases and J by 5 bases, leaving 8 bases between them. The CDR3 extends over 13 amino acids. CDR3 sequence (DNA): TGCGCCAGCAGTCAGCAGGAGGACAATGAGCAGTTCTTC. This gives the protein CASSQQEDNEQFF.

The chain links TRBV5-1 to TRBJ1-1; D gene unclear. This CDR3 has 14 residues. Germline V lookup: CDR1 SGHRS, CDR2 YFSETQ. Trimming removed 2 bases from V and 0 bases from J, with 8 bases in between. The CDR3 DNA is TGCGCCAGCAGCTTCTCGGGAATGAACACTGAAGCTTTCTTT. Translated: CASSFSGMNTEAFF.